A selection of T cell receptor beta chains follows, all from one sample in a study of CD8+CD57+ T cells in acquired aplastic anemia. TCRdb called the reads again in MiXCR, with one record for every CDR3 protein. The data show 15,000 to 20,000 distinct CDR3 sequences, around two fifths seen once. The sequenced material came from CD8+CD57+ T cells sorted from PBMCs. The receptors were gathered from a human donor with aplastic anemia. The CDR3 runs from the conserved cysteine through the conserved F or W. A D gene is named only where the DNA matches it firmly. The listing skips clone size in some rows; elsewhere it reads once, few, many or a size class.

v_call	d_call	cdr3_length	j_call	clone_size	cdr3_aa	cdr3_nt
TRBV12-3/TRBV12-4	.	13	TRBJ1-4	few	CASSLRLNEKLFF	TGTGCCAGCAGTTTAAGATTGAATGAAAAACTGTTTTTT
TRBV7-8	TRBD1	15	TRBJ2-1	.	CASSFGTGGDNEQFF	TGTGCCAGCAGCTTCGGGACAGGGGGAGATAATGAGCAGTTCTTC
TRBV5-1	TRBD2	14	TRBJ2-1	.	CASSLNLRTREQFF	TGCGCCAGCAGCTTGAACTTACGGACTAGGGAGCAGTTCTTC
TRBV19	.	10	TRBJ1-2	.	CASSTYGYTF	TGTGCCAGTAGTACCTATGGCTACACCTTC
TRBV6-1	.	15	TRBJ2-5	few	CASSPILGVGETQYF	TGTGCCAGCAGTCCAATTTTAGGGGTTGGGGAGACCCAGTACTTC
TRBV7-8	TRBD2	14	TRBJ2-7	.	CASSPTSANYEQYF	TGTGCCAGCAGCCCAACTAGCGCCAACTACGAGCAGTACTTC
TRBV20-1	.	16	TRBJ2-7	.	CSARSIIETSGYEQYF	TGCAGTGCTAGATCCATCATCGAAACTAGTGGCTACGAGCAGTACTTC
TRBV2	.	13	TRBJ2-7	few	CAIGRGSSYEQYF	TGTGCCATCGGCCGGGGCAGCTCCTACGAGCAGTACTTC
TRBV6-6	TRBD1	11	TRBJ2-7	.	CASSWTGEQYF	TGTGCCAGCAGCTGGACAGGCGAGCAGTACTTC
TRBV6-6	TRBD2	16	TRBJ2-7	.	CASSYSASGRAYEQYF	TGTGCCAGCAGTTACTCGGCTAGCGGGAGGGCGTACGAGCAGTACTTC
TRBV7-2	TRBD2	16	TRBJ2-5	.	CASSLARLAGAETQYF	TGTGCCAGCAGCTTAGCACGGCTAGCGGGGGCGGAGACCCAGTACTTC
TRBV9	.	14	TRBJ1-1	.	CASSSTGGDTEAFF	TGTGCCAGCAGCTCGACAGGAGGAGACACTGAAGCTTTCTTT
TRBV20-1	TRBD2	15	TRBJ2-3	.	CSARDPSGIWRTQYF	TGCAGTGCTAGAGACCCTAGCGGGATTTGGCGTACGCAGTATTTT
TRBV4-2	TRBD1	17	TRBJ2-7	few	CASSLPPTGQGGDEQYF	TGTGCCAGCAGCCTACCCCCAACGGGACAGGGGGGAGACGAGCAGTACTTC
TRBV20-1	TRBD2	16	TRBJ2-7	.	CSARDPLAGLNYEQYF	TGCAGTGCTAGAGATCCCCTAGCGGGGTTGAACTACGAGCAGTACTTC
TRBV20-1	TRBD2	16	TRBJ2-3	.	CSASRGGLYSTDTQYF	TGCAGTGCTTCCCGCGGGGGACTTTACAGCACAGATACGCAGTATTTT
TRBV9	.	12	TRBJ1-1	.	CASRGRDTEAFF	TGTGCCAGCAGGGGAAGGGACACTGAAGCTTTCTTT
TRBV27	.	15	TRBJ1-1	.	CASSLKWGGDTEAFF	TGTGCCAGCAGTTTAAAGTGGGGAGGGGACACTGAAGCTTTCTTT
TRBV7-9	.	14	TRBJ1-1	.	CASSFPWRRLEAFF	TGTGCCAGCAGCTTTCCGTGGAGGAGGCTTGAAGCTTTCTTT
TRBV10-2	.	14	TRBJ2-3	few	CASKNLGPTDTQYF	TGCGCCAGCAAAAACCTAGGGCCCACAGATACGCAGTATTTT
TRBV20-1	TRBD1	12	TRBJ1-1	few	CSARDSWPEAFF	TGCAGTGCTCGGGACAGCTGGCCTGAAGCTTTCTTT
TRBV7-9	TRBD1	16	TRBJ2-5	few	CASSFPRDRAQETQYF	TGTGCCAGCAGCTTCCCCCGGGACAGGGCGCAAGAGACCCAGTACTTC
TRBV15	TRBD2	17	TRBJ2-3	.	CATSSGGLAETGDTQYF	TGCGCCACCAGCAGCGGGGGACTAGCGGAGACCGGAGATACGCAGTATTTT
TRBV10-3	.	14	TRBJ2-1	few	CAISEFLDYNEQFF	TGTGCCATCAGTGAGTTCCTGGACTACAATGAGCAGTTCTTC
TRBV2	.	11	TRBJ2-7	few	CASSDYYEQYF	TGTGCCAGCAGTGACTATTACGAGCAGTACTTC
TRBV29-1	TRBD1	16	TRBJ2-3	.	CSVEDNRGLITDTQYF	TGCAGCGTTGAAGACAACAGGGGGCTTATCACAGATACGCAGTATTTT
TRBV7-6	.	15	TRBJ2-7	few	CASSLEDTGYYEQYF	TGTGCCAGCAGCTTAGAAGACACAGGGTACTACGAGCAGTACTTC
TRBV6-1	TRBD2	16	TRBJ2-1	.	CASIRDVPGGYNEQFF	TGTGCCAGCATACGGGACGTACCGGGGGGATACAATGAGCAGTTCTTC
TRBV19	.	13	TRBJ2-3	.	CASSTFSTDTQYF	TGTGCCAGTAGTACCTTTAGCACAGATACGCAGTATTTT
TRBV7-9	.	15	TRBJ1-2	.	CASSHPLGITDGYTF	TGTGCCAGCAGCCACCCCCTGGGAATTACAGACGGCTACACCTTC
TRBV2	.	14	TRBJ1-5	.	CASSFRFSNQPQHF	TGTGCCAGCAGCTTCCGATTTAGCAATCAGCCCCAGCATTTT
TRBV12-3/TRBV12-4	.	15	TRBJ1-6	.	CASSERAADNSPLHF	TGTGCCAGCAGTGAACGGGCGGCCGATAATTCACCCCTCCACTTT
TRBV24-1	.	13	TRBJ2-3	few	CATSDSSLGTQYF	TGTGCCACCAGTGATTCCAGCCTCGGTACGCAGTATTTT
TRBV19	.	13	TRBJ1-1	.	CASSIGQVTEAFF	TGTGCCAGTAGTATCGGTCAGGTCACTGAAGCTTTCTTT